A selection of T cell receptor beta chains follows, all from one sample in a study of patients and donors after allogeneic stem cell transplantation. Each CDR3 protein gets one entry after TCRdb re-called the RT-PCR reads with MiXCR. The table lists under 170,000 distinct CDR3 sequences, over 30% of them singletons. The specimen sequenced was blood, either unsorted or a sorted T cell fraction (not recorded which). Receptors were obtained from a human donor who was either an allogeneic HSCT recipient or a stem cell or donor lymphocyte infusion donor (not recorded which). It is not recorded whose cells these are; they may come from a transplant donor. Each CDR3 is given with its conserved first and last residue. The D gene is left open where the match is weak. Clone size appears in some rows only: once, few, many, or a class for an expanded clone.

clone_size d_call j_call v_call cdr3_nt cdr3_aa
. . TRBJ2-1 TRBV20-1 TGCAGTGCTAGGACAGACAATGAGCAGTTCTTC CSARTDNEQFF
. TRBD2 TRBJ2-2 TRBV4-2 TGTGCCAGCTCCACTCCCGGGGGGGCCACCGGGGAGCTGTTTTTT CASSTPGGATGELFF
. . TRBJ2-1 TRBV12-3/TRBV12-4 TGTGCCAGCAGTAACAGGGTGGGGGATGAGCAGTTCTTC CASSNRVGDEQFF
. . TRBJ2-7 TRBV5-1 TGCGCCAGCAGCTTGGGATCCCTAGCCAACGAGCAGTACTTC CASSLGSLANEQYF
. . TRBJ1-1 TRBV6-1 TGTGCCACCGGTAGGAACACTGAAGCTTTCTTT CATGRNTEAFF
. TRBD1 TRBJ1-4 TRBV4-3 TGCGCCAGCAGTAGTCGGACAGGCTTTAATGAAAAACTGTTTTTT CASSSRTGFNEKLFF
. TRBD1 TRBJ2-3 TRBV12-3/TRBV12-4 TGTGCCAGCAGTGGGGACAGGGGGACCCTCGGTACGCAGTATTTT CASSGDRGTLGTQYF
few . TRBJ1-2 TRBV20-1 TGCAGTGCTAGATTTCAACCCGGGACACTTTCCATCTATGGCTACACCTTC CSARFQPGTLSIYGYTF
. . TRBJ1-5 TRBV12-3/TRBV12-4 TGTGCCAGCAGTCGGCTCAATCAGCCCCAGCATTTT CASSRLNQPQHF
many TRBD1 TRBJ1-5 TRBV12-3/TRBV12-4 TGTGCCAGCACCCTGGACAGGGAAGGGAATCAGCCCCAGCATTTT CASTLDREGNQPQHF
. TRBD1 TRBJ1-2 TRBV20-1 TGCAGTGCTAGAGATAAGGACAGGGCGAGGTGGGTCTATGGCTACACCTTC CSARDKDRARWVYGYTF
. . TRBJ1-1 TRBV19 TGTGCCAGTAGTATTAGAAGACGAACCCCAAACACTGAAGCTTTCTTT CASSIRRRTPNTEAFF
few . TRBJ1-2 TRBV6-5 TGTGCCAGCAGTATAACCCGGACCTCACGTTCTGGCTACACCTTC CASSITRTSRSGYTF
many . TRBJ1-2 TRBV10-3 TGTGCCATCAGTGATTCGCAGGGAACTGGCTACACCTTC CAISDSQGTGYTF
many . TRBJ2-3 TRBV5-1 TGCGCCAGCAGTCCGGGACAAAGGAGAGATACGCAGTATTTT CASSPGQRRDTQYF
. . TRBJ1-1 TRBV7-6 TGTGCCAGCAGCTTAGCCCTTTTAGGAAAGAACACTGAAGCTTTCTTT CASSLALLGKNTEAFF
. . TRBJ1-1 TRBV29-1 TGCAGCGTTGAAGGACTACTGAACACTGAAGCTTTCTTT CSVEGLLNTEAFF
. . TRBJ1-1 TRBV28 TGTGCCAGCAGTAGGAGGGGAGGCCGCACTGAAGCTTTCTTT CASSRRGGRTEAFF
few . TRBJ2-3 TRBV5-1 TGCGCCAGCAGCTTGGTAGAGCAGGGCGCAGATACGCAGTATTTT CASSLVEQGADTQYF
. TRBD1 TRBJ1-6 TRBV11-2 TGTGCCAGCAGTCGGGACAGGGGCTCCTATAATTCACCCCTCCACTTT CASSRDRGSYNSPLHF
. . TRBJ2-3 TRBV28 TGTGCCAGCAGCGCCGGGTCCCGTACAGATACGCAGTATTTT CASSAGSRTDTQYF
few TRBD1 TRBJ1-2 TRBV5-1 TGCGCCAGCACTGACCGGGACAGGGACCGAAGCTATGGCTACACCTTC CASTDRDRDRSYGYTF
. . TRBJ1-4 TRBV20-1 TGCAGTGCTAGTGGGCGGTGGAATGAAAAACTGTTTTTT CSASGRWNEKLFF
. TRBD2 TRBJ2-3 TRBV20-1 TGCAGTGCTACCCCCCTACTAGCGGGGGGGAGCACAGATACGCAGTATTTT CSATPLLAGGSTDTQYF